Only a few counts were recorded for the clone carrying this T cell receptor (beta chain). The data originate from a study of blood T cell repertoires in COVID-19. Across the study: Sample material is recorded as cDNA or gDNA derived from T cells, B-cell-depleted T cells, or PBMCs.

As originally analysed: How many nucleated cells were present was estimated from reference gene primer amplification. Only in-frame clones appear in the TCRdb table, and some are missing; sequencing was by immunoSEQ multiplex PCR. V, J and clone size are those of that table, while D and trimming were read from the DNA. The table has fewer than 150,000 clones, approximately 80% seen once. Germline loops: CDR1 SGHKS, CDR2 YYEKEE (reference sequence). CDR3 size: 15 residues. V lost 4 bases, J lost 7 bases, and 20 bases lay in between. This receptor was obtained from a man older than 75 with acute or convalescent COVID-19. This chain joins TRBV5-5 and TRBJ1-2; possibly TRBD1 for D (5 bases). Sequencing was performed on peripheral blood. The CDR3 DNA follows: TGTGCCAGCAGCCGATTACAGGTACATCCAGGTGGCTACACCTTC. Translated, it gives CASSRLQVHPGGYTF.